The clone carrying this T cell receptor beta chain occurred many times. The antigen is unknown. The CDR3 sequence is 16 residues long. The V segment lost 4 bases and the J segment 3 bases; nucleotides outside the gene matches: 3. In germline, CDR1 is KGHDR, CDR2 SFDVKD. The sample comes from a study of T cells in Graves' hyperthyroidism and ophthalmopathy. Study findings and constraints: The model identified upcoming ophthalmopathy a median roughly 6 months ahead of onset. Most thyroid-expanded clonotypes above 0.001 were also found in blood.

Patients having uncontrolled infection, another autoimmune disease, pregnancy or lactation were not included. It was RNA transcripts that yielded the amplified TCR beta CDR3 regions. The TCR CDR3 first-round RT-PCR relied on the HTBI primer set. Using its own MiXCR run on the multiplex PCR reads, TCRdb lists one record per CDR3 protein. The repertoire holds some 600,000 distinct CDR3 sequences, 35% to 55% seen once, with roughly 8.2% in the top ten. The chain carries TRBV24-1 and TRBJ2-2, with 11 positions matching TRBD2. The specimen was peripheral blood or thyroid tissue (not recorded which). This receptor was identified in a woman aged 18-29 years with Graves' hyperthyroidism. CDR3 sequence reads: CATSDQLAGDTGELFF. Here the CDR3 DNA reads TGTGCCACCAGTGACCAACTAGCGGGAGACACCGGGGAGCTGTTTTTT.